The rows below give T cell receptor beta chains drawn from one sample of a study of blood T cell repertoires in COVID-19. Sequenced by immunoSEQ multiplex PCR; TCRdb stores in-frame clones only, minus some. The top ten clones hold around 4.5% of a sample with 110,000 or so clones, 85% to 90% of them seen once. Source material: peripheral blood. The receptors here all came from a woman aged 45-65 years with acute or convalescent COVID-19. Both conserved end residues are part of each CDR3. The D gene is left open where the match is weak. The size field is filled for only some rows; it gives once, few, many or a size class.

D gene: TRBD1
CDR3 length: 15
V gene: TRBV11-3
J gene: TRBJ2-1
clone size: .
CDR3 protein: CASSGRDRGHNEQFF
CDR3 DNA: TGTGCCAGCAGCGGTCGGGACAGGGGCCACAATGAGCAGTTCTTC

D gene: .
CDR3 length: 12
V gene: TRBV2
J gene: TRBJ1-1
clone size: .
CDR3 protein: CASKAGGGEAFF
CDR3 DNA: TGTGCCAGCAAGGCGGGTGGAGGTGAAGCTTTCTTT

D gene: .
CDR3 length: 11
V gene: TRBV20-1
J gene: TRBJ1-1
clone size: .
CDR3 protein: CSAPIASEAFF
CDR3 DNA: TGCAGTGCTCCTATCGCGTCTGAAGCTTTCTTT

D gene: .
CDR3 length: 12
V gene: TRBV3-1/TRBV3-2
J gene: TRBJ1-1
clone size: .
CDR3 protein: CASSQGGGWAFF
CDR3 DNA: TGTGCCAGCAGCCAAGGTGGGGGGTGGGCTTTCTTT

D gene: .
CDR3 length: 13
V gene: TRBV7-8
J gene: TRBJ1-1
clone size: .
CDR3 protein: CASRPRGYTEAFF
CDR3 DNA: TGTGCCAGCAGACCACGGGGGTACACTGAAGCTTTCTTT

D gene: TRBD2
CDR3 length: 13
V gene: TRBV2
J gene: TRBJ2-1
clone size: few
CDR3 protein: CASQTSGYNEQFF
CDR3 DNA: TGTGCCAGCCAGACTAGCGGTTACAATGAGCAGTTCTTC

D gene: .
CDR3 length: 14
V gene: TRBV5-6
J gene: TRBJ2-7
clone size: once
CDR3 protein: CASHAGHSTYEQYF
CDR3 DNA: TGTGCCAGCCATGCCGGTCATTCAACCTACGAGCAGTACTTC

D gene: TRBD2
CDR3 length: 18
V gene: TRBV3-1/TRBV3-2
J gene: TRBJ2-1
clone size: .
CDR3 protein: CASSPTDASGRSYNEQFF
CDR3 DNA: TGTGCCAGCAGCCCCACTGATGCCAGCGGGAGATCTTACAATGAGCAGTTCTTC

D gene: TRBD1
CDR3 length: 16
V gene: TRBV19
J gene: TRBJ1-4
clone size: .
CDR3 protein: CASSRGQVVTNEKLFF
CDR3 DNA: TGTGCCAGTAGTAGGGGACAGGTTGTGACTAATGAAAAACTGTTTTTT

D gene: .
CDR3 length: 15
V gene: TRBV7-9
J gene: TRBJ2-2
clone size: .
CDR3 protein: CASSLGTTNTGELFF
CDR3 DNA: TGTGCCAGCAGCTTAGGGACAACGAACACCGGGGAGCTGTTTTTT

D gene: .
CDR3 length: 15
V gene: TRBV19
J gene: TRBJ1-2
clone size: .
CDR3 protein: CASSMVTGGHYGYTF
CDR3 DNA: TGTGCCAGTAGTATGGTGACCGGCGGGCACTATGGCTACACCTTC

D gene: TRBD1
CDR3 length: 16
V gene: TRBV18
J gene: TRBJ1-3
clone size: .
CDR3 protein: CASSPDRGPAGNTIYF
CDR3 DNA: TGTGCCAGCTCACCGGACAGGGGGCCCGCTGGAAACACCATATATTTT

D gene: .
CDR3 length: 16
V gene: TRBV25-1
J gene: TRBJ1-5
clone size: few
CDR3 protein: CASSEFDRWGDQPQHF
CDR3 DNA: TGTGCCAGCAGTGAATTCGACAGGTGGGGAGATCAGCCCCAGCATTTT

D gene: .
CDR3 length: 16
V gene: TRBV6-5
J gene: TRBJ1-6
clone size: .
CDR3 protein: CASSYVQGRGNSPLHF
CDR3 DNA: TGTGCCAGCAGTTACGTACAGGGAAGGGGTAATTCACCCCTCCACTTT

D gene: TRBD1
CDR3 length: 17
V gene: TRBV6-2/TRBV6-3
J gene: TRBJ2-6
clone size: .
CDR3 protein: CASSLDRVWVLSNVLTF
CDR3 DNA: TGTGCCAGCAGCCTTGACAGGGTTTGGGTTCTTTCCAACGTCCTGACTTTC

D gene: .
CDR3 length: 12
V gene: TRBV12-3/TRBV12-4
J gene: TRBJ1-2
clone size: few
CDR3 protein: CASSLGGRGYTF
CDR3 DNA: TGTGCCAGCAGTTTAGGAGGTAGAGGCTACACCTTC

D gene: .
CDR3 length: 13
V gene: TRBV5-4
J gene: TRBJ2-1
clone size: .
CDR3 protein: CASSLAGGNEQFF
CDR3 DNA: TGTGCCAGCAGCTTGGCCGGGGGAAATGAGCAGTTCTTC

D gene: TRBD2
CDR3 length: 17
V gene: TRBV7-2
J gene: TRBJ2-2
clone size: .
CDR3 protein: CASSLEASGSNTGELFF
CDR3 DNA: TGTGCCAGCAGCTTAGAGGCTAGCGGTTCTAACACCGGGGAGCTGTTTTTT

D gene: .
CDR3 length: 14
V gene: TRBV6-5
J gene: TRBJ1-1
clone size: .
CDR3 protein: CASIPPGGAAEAFF
CDR3 DNA: TGTGCCAGCATTCCCCCTGGGGGCGCCGCTGAAGCTTTCTTT

D gene: .
CDR3 length: 16
V gene: TRBV7-2
J gene: TRBJ2-3
clone size: .
CDR3 protein: CASSLVGGAITDTQYF
CDR3 DNA: TGTGCCAGCAGCTTAGTGGGGGGGGCGATCACAGATACGCAGTATTTT

D gene: .
CDR3 length: 14
V gene: TRBV19
J gene: TRBJ2-7
clone size: once
CDR3 protein: CASSIDTTSYEQYF
CDR3 DNA: TGTGCCAGTAGTATCGACACGACGTCCTACGAGCAGTACTTC

D gene: TRBD2
CDR3 length: 18
V gene: TRBV27
J gene: TRBJ2-2
clone size: .
CDR3 protein: CASRAPGLGVIAPGELFF
CDR3 DNA: TGTGCCAGCAGAGCACCGGGACTAGGGGTTATCGCCCCCGGGGAGCTGTTTTTT

D gene: TRBD2
CDR3 length: 13
V gene: TRBV3-1/TRBV3-2
J gene: TRBJ2-1
clone size: .
CDR3 protein: CASSRDYYNEQFF
CDR3 DNA: TGTGCCAGCAGCCGGGACTACTACAATGAGCAGTTCTTC

D gene: .
CDR3 length: 16
V gene: TRBV11-2
J gene: TRBJ1-1
clone size: .
CDR3 protein: CASSLDHQKYNTEAFF
CDR3 DNA: TGTGCCAGCAGCTTAGATCACCAGAAATATAACACTGAAGCTTTCTTT

D gene: TRBD1
CDR3 length: 14
V gene: TRBV5-6
J gene: TRBJ1-2
clone size: .
CDR3 protein: CASSADRGRGGYTF
CDR3 DNA: TGTGCCAGCAGCGCGGACAGGGGGAGAGGTGGCTACACCTTC

D gene: .
CDR3 length: 13
V gene: TRBV30
J gene: TRBJ1-5
clone size: .
CDR3 protein: CAWGARGGQPQHF
CDR3 DNA: TGTGCCTGGGGGGCAAGGGGCGGACAGCCCCAGCATTTT

D gene: .
CDR3 length: 16
V gene: TRBV4-2
J gene: TRBJ1-2
clone size: .
CDR3 protein: CASSPKRGAPVYGYTF
CDR3 DNA: TGTGCCAGCAGCCCCAAACGCGGCGCCCCCGTCTATGGCTACACCTTC

D gene: .
CDR3 length: 10
V gene: TRBV10-3
J gene: TRBJ1-1
clone size: .
CDR3 protein: CATRNTEAFF
CDR3 DNA: TGTGCCACCCGGAACACTGAAGCTTTCTTT

D gene: TRBD1
CDR3 length: 16
V gene: TRBV9
J gene: TRBJ1-6
clone size: .
CDR3 protein: CASSADREEHNSPLHF
CDR3 DNA: TGTGCCAGCAGCGCTGACAGGGAGGAACATAATTCACCCCTCCACTTT

D gene: TRBD1
CDR3 length: 18
V gene: TRBV18
J gene: TRBJ1-3
clone size: .
CDR3 protein: CASSPRGGQGWTGNTIYF
CDR3 DNA: TGTGCCAGCTCACCAAGGGGAGGACAGGGGTGGACTGGAAACACCATATATTTT

D gene: .
CDR3 length: 15
V gene: TRBV5-1
J gene: TRBJ1-5
clone size: .
CDR3 protein: CASSLVSDGNQPQHF
CDR3 DNA: TGCGCCAGCAGCTTGGTAAGCGATGGGAATCAGCCCCAGCATTTT